A single sample gave rise to the 16 T cell receptor beta chains below, sequenced in a study of control samples from healthy donors and cancer patients (dated by TCRdb to the early 2020s). The library was generated by the immunoSEQ multiplex PCR assay. The table was pulled from immuneACCESS by TCRdb, which kept in-frame rearrangements only. Such tables lose some clones; where checked, under half of the loss comes from unresolved V genes, and the rest has no known cause. For this sample the table gives tens of thousands of clones, of which approximately 86% were detected only once. The top ten hold approximately 3% of the sample. Sequencing used PBMCs. These receptors came from a woman aged 45 to 65 with lung cancer.

The chain carries TRBV28 and TRBJ2-7; tentative D call: TRBD2 (5 bases). The CDR3 consists of 14 residues. V lost 6 bases and J lost 2, with 14 bases in between. CDR1 is MDHEN, CDR2 SYDVKM, per germline. DNA of the CDR3: TGTGCCAGCAGACCGGACCTACTAGCCTACGAGCAGTACTTC. Protein: CASRPDLLAYEQYF.

The chain couples TRBV18 to TRBJ1-1; TRBD1 might be the D (6 bases). The ends were cut back, 4 bases at V and 0 bases at J, with 12 bases in the middle. Germline lookup yields CDR1 KGHSH and CDR2 LQKENI. This CDR3 region has 15 residues. The CDR3, as DNA: TGTGCCAGCTCACAGGACAGAGCTGTGAACACTGAAGCTTTCTTT. Protein sequence: CASSQDRAVNTEAFF.

The genes are TRBV7-2 and TRBJ1-3, with a possible D match to TRBD1 (5 bases). This CDR3 has 14 amino acids. V gave up 5 bases and J gave up 0 bases, with 8 bases separating them. The germline gives CDR1 SGHTA, CDR2 FQGNSA. CDR3 DNA sequence: TGTGCCAGCAGCCGGGGCGGCTCTGGAAACACCATATATTTT. Translation: CASSRGGSGNTIYF.

J is TRBJ1-2 and V is TRBV7-7; 9 bases are shared with TRBD1. Germline V gene data show CDR1 as SSHAT and CDR2 as FNYEAQ (reference sequence). V trimming: 5 bases; J trimming: 0 bases; junction bases outside the gene matches: 10. The CDR3 covers 17 residues. CDR3 in amino acids: CASSPVIGQGTNYGYTF. DNA of the CDR3: TGTGCCAGCAGCCCCGTAATAGGACAGGGGACTAACTATGGCTACACCTTC. The variable domain in full, completed from reference TRBV7-7 and TRBJ1-2, reads GAGVSQSPRYKVTKRGQDVTLRCDPISSHATLYWYQQALGQGPEFLTYFNYEAQPDKSGLPSDRFSAERPEGSISTLTIQRTEQRDSAMYRCASSPVIGQGTNYGYTFGSGTRLTVV.

The genes are TRBV5-1 and TRBJ2-3; D possibly corresponds to TRBD2 (5 bases). From germline, CDR1 is SGHRS and CDR2 YFSETQ. V lost 0 bases, J lost 0 bases, and 8 bases lay in between. This CDR3 has 15 amino acids. The CDR3 protein is CASSLEAASTDTQYF. CDR3 sequence (DNA): TGCGCCAGCAGCTTGGAAGCGGCTAGCACAGATACGCAGTATTTT. The full variable domain, completed using reference TRBV5-1 and TRBJ2-3, is KAGVTQTPRYLIKTRGQQVTLSCSPISGHRSVSWYQQTPGQGLQFLFEYFSETQRNKGNFPGRFSGRQFSNSRSEMNVSTLELGDSALYLCASSLEAASTDTQYFGPGTRLTVL.

V and J are TRBV4-3 and TRBJ1-1; D not resolved. This CDR3 is 15 amino acids long. Germline-derived CDR1 and CDR2 are LGHNA and YSLEER. Trimming shortened V by 0 bases and J by 5 bases, and 13 bases separated the two germline ends. CDR3 bases: TGCGCCAGCAGCCAAGATCGATCACCGGGGACTGAAGCTTTCTTT. It codes for CASSQDRSPGTEAFF.

The CDR3 loop is CATSDPGTGEEKLFF. As DNA, the CDR3 is TGTGCCACCAGTGACCCCGGGACAGGGGAGGAAAAACTGTTTTTT. The chain employs TRBV24-1 and TRBJ1-4, with TRBD1 matching 10 bases. Trimming removed 4 bases from V and 8 bases from J; junction bases left unmatched: 6. CDR3 length equals 15 residues. Germline-derived CDR1 and CDR2 are KGHDR and SFDVKD.

The rearrangement uses TRBV5-6 and TRBJ1-1; no clear D. The V and J ends lost 1 base and 0 bases respectively, with 4 bases between them. Germline CDR1 SGHDT, CDR2 YYEEEE. This CDR3 spans 13 amino acids. DNA of the CDR3: TGTGCCAGCAGCTTGCGGTTGAACACTGAAGCTTTCTTT. It is translated as CASSLRLNTEAFF.

This clone was seen a single time. The V call is TRBV7-2, the J call TRBJ1-3; 8 bases fit TRBD1. Germline V gene data show CDR1 as SGHTA and CDR2 as FQGNSA. The ends lost 1 base at V and 1 base at J; junction bases unmatched: 0. The CDR3 contains 15 residues. The CDR3 loop reads CASSLGTGSGNTIYF. In DNA, the CDR3 is TGTGCCAGCAGCTTAGGGACAGGGTCTGGAAACACCATATATTTT.

J is TRBJ1-1 and V is TRBV9, with D maybe TRBD1 (6 bases). The germline CDR1 and CDR2 sequences are SGDLS and YYNGEE. V shed 4 bases and J shed 0 bases, with 13 bases lying between them. CDR3 size: 15 residues. The CDR3, as DNA: TGTGCCAGCAGCCCCCGACAGGTCCTGAACACTGAAGCTTTCTTT. Its translation is CASSPRQVLNTEAFF.

CDR3 in DNA: TGTGCCAGCAGCTCCGGGACACTGAACACCGGGGAGCTGTTTTTT. This gives the protein CASSSGTLNTGELFF. The chain employs TRBV5-4 and TRBJ2-2; D may be TRBD1 (6 bases). V was clipped by 3 bases and J by 1 base, with 10 bases between them. Germline assignment: CDR1 SGHNT and CDR2 YYREEE (reference sequence). The CDR3 consists of 15 residues.

This chain's CDR3 is CASSYGRANYGYTF. CDR3 sequence (DNA): TGTGCCAGCAGTTACGGCAGAGCTAACTATGGCTACACCTTC. V gene TRBV6-2 or TRBV6-3 combines with J gene TRBJ1-2; no reliable D call. Trimming pared 2 bases from V and 0 bases from J, leaving 7 bases between. The CDR3 covers 14 residues. From germline, CDR1 is MNHEY and CDR2 SVGEGT.

The chain carries TRBV4-1 and TRBJ2-1; TRBD2 matches at 11 bases. The junction had 2 bases not matched to a gene; V was cut back by 1 base and J by 3 bases. The CDR3 has 16 residues. Germline values: CDR1 MGHRA, CDR2 YSYEKL. The CDR3 reads CASSQGLAGNYNEQFF. The DNA for the CDR3 is TGCGCCAGCAGCCAAGGACTAGCGGGGAACTACAATGAGCAGTTCTTC.

The chain combines TRBV12-5 with TRBJ1-2; no definite D call. There are 14 residues in the CDR3. V was pared by 4 bases and J by 4 bases, with 13 bases between. Germline V gene sequence: CDR1 LGHNT, CDR2 FRNRAP. CDR3 nucleotides: TGTGCTAGTGGTTCTGGACGGAGTTTCTATGGCTACACCTTC. Translation: CASGSGRSFYGYTF.

The chain combines TRBV28 with TRBJ2-6; D is possibly TRBD1 (6 bases). The CDR3 has 16 residues. The germline V gene has CDR1 MDHEN and CDR2 SYDVKM. Trimming stripped 6 bases from V and 2 bases from J, with 14 bases between. In DNA, the CDR3 is TGTGCCAGCAGCCATACAGCAGGGGCTGGGGCCAACGTCCTGACTTTC. It specifies CASSHTAGAGANVLTF.

The chain has TRBV20-1 and TRBJ1-4, with TRBD1 as a possible D gene (6 bases). The germline V gene has CDR1 DFQATT and CDR2 SNEGSKA (reference sequence). Between the trimmed V and J ends, which lost 3 bases and 6 bases, there was a span of 11 bases. The CDR3 contains 13 residues. Written as DNA, the CDR3 is TGCAGTGCTAGTTTCAGGGGTGATGAAAAACTGTTTTTT. Protein product: CSASFRGDEKLFF.